This is a list of T cell receptor beta chains from one sample in a study of cytomegalovirus exposure and HLA in healthy donors. Sequencing was performed with immunoSEQ multiplex PCR; in TCRdb, only in-frame clones are kept and a portion is missing. The sample shows more than 110,000 clones, over 75% of them seen only once. Sequencing used PBMCs. The receptors were gathered from a female donor in good health and CMV-seronegative. Both conserved end residues are part of each CDR3. The order of the fields is D gene, V gene, clone size, J gene, CDR3 DNA, CDR3 protein. The D gene is left open where the match is weak. Clone size is not always given. Where it is, it says once, few, many or a class for expanded clones.

d_call: NA; v_call: TRBV25-1; clone_size: NA; j_call: TRBJ1-4; cdr3_nt: TGTGCCAGCAGTGAATATAAGAGGTTTAATGAAAAACTGTTTTTT; cdr3_aa: CASSEYKRFNEKLFF
d_call: NA; v_call: TRBV19; clone_size: NA; j_call: TRBJ1-2; cdr3_nt: TGTGCCAGTAGTACCGCACTGCTGGCTCCGGGCTATGGCTACACCTTC; cdr3_aa: CASSTALLAPGYGYTF
d_call: NA; v_call: TRBV7-9; clone_size: once; j_call: TRBJ1-4; cdr3_nt: TGTGCCAGCAGCGAGGGACTGTCACCGAATAATGAAAAACTGTTTTTT; cdr3_aa: CASSEGLSPNNEKLFF
d_call: TRBD2; v_call: TRBV27; clone_size: few; j_call: TRBJ2-7; cdr3_nt: TGTGCCAGCAGTTTAGTGAGCGGGACTACTTACGAGCAGTACTTC; cdr3_aa: CASSLVSGTTYEQYF
d_call: TRBD1; v_call: TRBV5-1; clone_size: NA; j_call: TRBJ2-4; cdr3_nt: TGCGCCAGCAGCCTCGGGACAGGACGGGGAAACATTCAGTACTTC; cdr3_aa: CASSLGTGRGNIQYF
d_call: NA; v_call: TRBV4-1; clone_size: NA; j_call: TRBJ2-7; cdr3_nt: TGCGCCAGCAGCCAAGGGGCTAAATTCGAGCAGTACTTC; cdr3_aa: CASSQGAKFEQYF
d_call: NA; v_call: TRBV7-9; clone_size: NA; j_call: TRBJ1-2; cdr3_nt: TGTGCCAGCAGCCCCCCGGGATCACCAAACTATGGCTACACCTTC; cdr3_aa: CASSPPGSPNYGYTF
d_call: NA; v_call: TRBV6-6; clone_size: few; j_call: TRBJ2-1; cdr3_nt: TGTGCCAGCAGTTACGAGGCGAGCTCCTACAATGAGCAGTTCTTC; cdr3_aa: CASSYEASSYNEQFF
d_call: NA; v_call: TRBV6-5; clone_size: NA; j_call: TRBJ1-1; cdr3_nt: TGTGCCAGCAGTCGCTTCTGGGGGCTGAACACTGAAGCTTTCTTT; cdr3_aa: CASSRFWGLNTEAFF
d_call: NA; v_call: TRBV27; clone_size: NA; j_call: TRBJ1-2; cdr3_nt: TGTGCCAGCAGTTTATCTGGAGCTAACTATGGCTACACCTTC; cdr3_aa: CASSLSGANYGYTF
d_call: NA; v_call: TRBV7-2; clone_size: NA; j_call: TRBJ2-7; cdr3_nt: TGTGCCAGCAGCTTAAGACAGTCATCCTACGAGCAGTACTTC; cdr3_aa: CASSLRQSSYEQYF
d_call: TRBD2; v_call: TRBV29-1; clone_size: NA; j_call: TRBJ2-3; cdr3_nt: TGCAGCGTTGAAGTTTATACTAGCGTAGATTCAGATACGCAGTATTTT; cdr3_aa: CSVEVYTSVDSDTQYF
d_call: TRBD1; v_call: TRBV5-4; clone_size: NA; j_call: TRBJ2-6; cdr3_nt: TGTGCCAGCAGCCCTGGGACAGGGGTTTCTGGGGCCAACGTCCTGACTTTC; cdr3_aa: CASSPGTGVSGANVLTF
d_call: TRBD1; v_call: TRBV5-4; clone_size: NA; j_call: TRBJ2-3; cdr3_nt: TGTGCCAGCAGCCGCGGCGGGACAGGGTCGCGTGATACGCAGTATTTT; cdr3_aa: CASSRGGTGSRDTQYF
d_call: NA; v_call: TRBV10-2; clone_size: NA; j_call: TRBJ2-5; cdr3_nt: TGCGCCAGCAGTAGACAGCAAGAGACCCAGTACTTC; cdr3_aa: CASSRQQETQYF
d_call: TRBD1; v_call: TRBV28; clone_size: NA; j_call: TRBJ1-5; cdr3_nt: TGTGCCAGCAGTTTATTAAGGTTGGAGACAGGGGGAAGCAATCAGCCCCAGCATTTT; cdr3_aa: CASSLLRLETGGSNQPQHF
d_call: TRBD1; v_call: TRBV28; clone_size: few; j_call: TRBJ1-1; cdr3_nt: TGTGCCAGCCGCGTCCGGGACAGATTGTTGAACACTGAAGCTTTCTTT; cdr3_aa: CASRVRDRLLNTEAFF
d_call: TRBD2; v_call: TRBV7-2; clone_size: NA; j_call: TRBJ2-5; cdr3_nt: TGTGCCAGCAGCGGGAGGGGACTAGCGGGAGGGGGGGAGACCCAGTACTTC; cdr3_aa: CASSGRGLAGGGETQYF
d_call: TRBD1; v_call: TRBV6-1; clone_size: NA; j_call: TRBJ1-3; cdr3_nt: TGTGCCAGCAGTGAAGAGACAGGGGGTAGCAACACCATATATTTT; cdr3_aa: CASSEETGGSNTIYF
d_call: TRBD1; v_call: TRBV10-3; clone_size: NA; j_call: TRBJ2-7; cdr3_nt: TGTGCCATCAGCCCCTCGGGACAGATCTACGAGCAGTACTTC; cdr3_aa: CAISPSGQIYEQYF
d_call: TRBD1; v_call: TRBV27; clone_size: few; j_call: TRBJ2-7; cdr3_nt: TGTGCCAGCAGCGACAGGGGGCGGTACGAGCAGTACTTC; cdr3_aa: CASSDRGRYEQYF
d_call: NA; v_call: TRBV11-2; clone_size: NA; j_call: TRBJ2-1; cdr3_nt: TGTGCCAGCAGCCTAGTCGTGACTTCCTACAATGAGCAGTTCTTC; cdr3_aa: CASSLVVTSYNEQFF
d_call: TRBD1; v_call: TRBV6-5; clone_size: few; j_call: TRBJ1-3; cdr3_nt: TGTGCCACCAAGAGTGGGGGACAGGGAAACACCATATATTTT; cdr3_aa: CATKSGGQGNTIYF
d_call: NA; v_call: TRBV27; clone_size: NA; j_call: TRBJ2-3; cdr3_nt: TGTGCCAGCAGTCCCCGGTGGGGCGCAGATACGCAGTATTTT; cdr3_aa: CASSPRWGADTQYF
d_call: TRBD2; v_call: TRBV7-7; clone_size: NA; j_call: TRBJ2-1; cdr3_nt: TGTGCTAGCAGTCCCGGGACTAGCGGGACGAATGAGCAGTTCTTC; cdr3_aa: CASSPGTSGTNEQFF
d_call: NA; v_call: TRBV19; clone_size: NA; j_call: TRBJ1-1; cdr3_nt: TGTGCCAGTAGTCTCGGGAACACTGAAGCTTTCTTT; cdr3_aa: CASSLGNTEAFF
d_call: NA; v_call: TRBV29-1; clone_size: NA; j_call: TRBJ2-1; cdr3_nt: TGCAGCGTTGATGCAGACTACAATGAGCAGTTCTTC; cdr3_aa: CSVDADYNEQFF
d_call: TRBD1; v_call: TRBV9; clone_size: NA; j_call: TRBJ1-4; cdr3_nt: TGTGCCAGCAGCGCCCGCGGGACAGTTGCAACTAATGAAAAACTGTTTTTT; cdr3_aa: CASSARGTVATNEKLFF
d_call: NA; v_call: TRBV6-5; clone_size: NA; j_call: TRBJ2-7; cdr3_nt: TGTGCCAGCAGTCCGCGACAGGGACTTATCGAGCAGTACTTC; cdr3_aa: CASSPRQGLIEQYF
d_call: TRBD2; v_call: TRBV27; clone_size: NA; j_call: TRBJ2-4; cdr3_nt: TGTGCCAGCAGTTCTCTAGCGGGAGTCTTAACCAAAAACATTCAGTACTTC; cdr3_aa: CASSSLAGVLTKNIQYF
d_call: NA; v_call: TRBV28; clone_size: few; j_call: TRBJ1-5; cdr3_nt: TGTGCCAGCAGTTTCCAGAATAGCAATCAGCCCCAGCATTTT; cdr3_aa: CASSFQNSNQPQHF
d_call: TRBD2; v_call: TRBV6-5; clone_size: NA; j_call: TRBJ2-5; cdr3_nt: TGTGCCAGCAGTTTCAAAGCGGGAGGAGCGAAGACCCAGTACTTC; cdr3_aa: CASSFKAGGAKTQYF
d_call: TRBD1; v_call: TRBV6-6; clone_size: NA; j_call: TRBJ2-3; cdr3_nt: TGTGCCAGCCTAAAACAGGGGGGTCTGGCAGATACGCAGTATTTT; cdr3_aa: CASLKQGGLADTQYF
d_call: NA; v_call: TRBV9; clone_size: NA; j_call: TRBJ2-2; cdr3_nt: TGTGCCAGCAGCCCCGCGGGGAACGGGGAGCTGTTTTTT; cdr3_aa: CASSPAGNGELFF
d_call: TRBD1; v_call: TRBV23-1; clone_size: once; j_call: TRBJ2-3; cdr3_nt: TGCGCCAGCAGTCGGGACAGATTTTCTAGCACAGATACGCAGTATTTT; cdr3_aa: CASSRDRFSSTDTQYF
d_call: NA; v_call: TRBV29-1; clone_size: NA; j_call: TRBJ1-1; cdr3_nt: TGCAGCGTATTGACAGACTTGAACACTGAAGCTTTCTTT; cdr3_aa: CSVLTDLNTEAFF
d_call: NA; v_call: TRBV4-2; clone_size: NA; j_call: TRBJ2-1; cdr3_nt: TGTGCCAGCAGCCAAGATCCCGGACAGTTCTACAATGAGCAGTTCTTC; cdr3_aa: CASSQDPGQFYNEQFF
d_call: NA; v_call: TRBV28; clone_size: NA; j_call: TRBJ1-4; cdr3_nt: TGTGCCAGCAGTTTAAAACCGGAGGGGAGACTGTTTTTT; cdr3_aa: CASSLKPEGRLFF
d_call: NA; v_call: TRBV5-1; clone_size: NA; j_call: TRBJ2-1; cdr3_nt: TGCGCCAGCAGCATTTTTATCAGCTCCTACAATGAGCAGTTCTTC; cdr3_aa: CASSIFISSYNEQFF
d_call: NA; v_call: TRBV6-5; clone_size: NA; j_call: TRBJ1-1; cdr3_nt: TGTGCCAGCAGTTACGCAGGCGTTTACACTGAAGCTTTCTTT; cdr3_aa: CASSYAGVYTEAFF
d_call: NA; v_call: TRBV4-1; clone_size: NA; j_call: TRBJ2-5; cdr3_nt: TGCGCCAGCAGCCAAGTGGTAATCCGGGAGACCCAGTACTTC; cdr3_aa: CASSQVVIRETQYF
d_call: TRBD1; v_call: TRBV5-1; clone_size: few; j_call: TRBJ1-2; cdr3_nt: TGCGCCAGCAGCCCCGGGCTCAGGGGGACCGATGGCTACACCTTC; cdr3_aa: CASSPGLRGTDGYTF
d_call: NA; v_call: TRBV5-4; clone_size: NA; j_call: TRBJ2-7; cdr3_nt: TGTGCCAGCAGCTTGGACACCCTCTACGAGCAGTACTTC; cdr3_aa: CASSLDTLYEQYF
d_call: TRBD2; v_call: TRBV5-1; clone_size: NA; j_call: TRBJ2-1; cdr3_nt: TGCGCCAGCAGCTTTGATAGCGGGTCCTACAATGAGCAGTTCTTC; cdr3_aa: CASSFDSGSYNEQFF
d_call: TRBD2; v_call: TRBV10-2; clone_size: once; j_call: TRBJ2-3; cdr3_nt: TGCGCCAGCAGAAGACTAGCGGGAGAAGGAGATACGCAGTATTTT; cdr3_aa: CASRRLAGEGDTQYF
d_call: TRBD2; v_call: TRBV30; clone_size: NA; j_call: TRBJ2-7; cdr3_nt: TGTGCCTGGAGTGGGCGCGGGGGGGGTTCCTACGAGCAGTACTTC; cdr3_aa: CAWSGRGGGSYEQYF
d_call: TRBD2; v_call: TRBV29-1; clone_size: NA; j_call: TRBJ2-1; cdr3_nt: TGCAGCGTGCGCACTAGCGGGGGAGGCCATGAGCAGTTCTTC; cdr3_aa: CSVRTSGGGHEQFF
d_call: NA; v_call: TRBV29-1; clone_size: NA; j_call: TRBJ2-1; cdr3_nt: TGCAGCGTTGAAGACAGGACTTACTCCTACAATGAGCAGTTCTTC; cdr3_aa: CSVEDRTYSYNEQFF
d_call: TRBD1; v_call: TRBV2; clone_size: NA; j_call: TRBJ2-2; cdr3_nt: TGTGCCAGCAGGGGACAGGGCCTGAACACCGGGGAGCTGTTTTTT; cdr3_aa: CASRGQGLNTGELFF
d_call: NA; v_call: TRBV10-2; clone_size: NA; j_call: TRBJ1-2; cdr3_nt: TGCGCCAGCAGTGAGTCATCCGCGGGGGCTATCGATGGCTACACCTTC; cdr3_aa: CASSESSAGAIDGYTF
d_call: NA; v_call: TRBV28; clone_size: NA; j_call: TRBJ2-1; cdr3_nt: TGTGCCAGCAGTTTATGGGACAGAGCCTACAATGAGCAGTTCTTC; cdr3_aa: CASSLWDRAYNEQFF
d_call: NA; v_call: TRBV12-5; clone_size: NA; j_call: TRBJ2-3; cdr3_nt: TGTGCTAGTGCCCTTAGCGGCACAGATACGCAGTATTTT; cdr3_aa: CASALSGTDTQYF